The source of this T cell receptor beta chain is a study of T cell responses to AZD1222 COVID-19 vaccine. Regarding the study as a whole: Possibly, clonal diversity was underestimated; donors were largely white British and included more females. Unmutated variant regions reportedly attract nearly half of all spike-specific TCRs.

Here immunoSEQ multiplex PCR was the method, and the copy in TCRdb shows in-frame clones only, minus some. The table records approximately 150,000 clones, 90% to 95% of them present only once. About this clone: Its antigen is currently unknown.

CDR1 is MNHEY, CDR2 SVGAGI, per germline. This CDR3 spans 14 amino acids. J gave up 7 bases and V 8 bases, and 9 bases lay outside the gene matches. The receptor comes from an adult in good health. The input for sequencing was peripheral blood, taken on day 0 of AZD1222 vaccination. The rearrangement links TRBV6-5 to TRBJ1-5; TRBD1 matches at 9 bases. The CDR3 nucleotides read TGTGCCAGCGGACACAGGGGGCTAGGCCAGCCCCAGCATTTT. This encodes CASGHRGLGQPQHF.